This T cell receptor beta chain was profiled in a study of blood T cells in healthy people across ages. CDR1 is ENHRY, CDR2 SYGVKD, per germline. V was trimmed by 0 bases and J by 6 bases, leaving 6 bases between them. CDR3 length: 13 amino acids. Sample-barcoded 5' priming and a J-beta primer mix drove a second PCR of roughly 6 to 12 cycles. MiXCR, run by TCRdb on the 5' RACE reads, gives a single entry per CDR3 protein. The table shows about 500,000 distinct CDR3 sequences, with 24% occurring only once. These same records also appear under a second study, on T cells of mothers and their children.

The source of this sequence is a boy aged 10-17 years in good health. This chain uses TRBV10-3 with TRBJ1-5; D uncertain. Sequencing was performed on blood. CDR3 in amino acids: CAISESGIQPQHF. CDR3 nucleotide sequence: TGTGCCATCAGTGAGTCGGGGATTCAGCCCCAGCATTTT.